This T cell receptor (beta chain) was captured in a study of beta chain features in type 1 diabetes. The study reverse transcribed the entire isolated RNA, so it sequenced expressed TCRB transcripts. TCRdb keeps only in-frame clones here, not all; method: immunoSEQ multiplex PCR. The sample has approximately 470,000 clones, roughly 31% seen once; the top ten hold roughly 0.06%. Heparinised blood was drawn once per donor, averaging approximately 0.12 L. Sorting produced populations that all topped 98% purity. The CDR3 extends over 14 amino acids. Trimming removed 4 bases at V and 4 bases at J, with 11 bases between. Germline assignment: CDR1 MNHEY and CDR2 SVGAGI.

The TCR comes from a man aged 18 to 30 in good health. The sequenced sample was naive CD4+ T cells from blood. V is TRBV6-5 and J is TRBJ2-1; D is ambiguous. DNA for the CDR3: TGTGCCAGCAGTTCCCCAGGAACTTACAATGAGCAGTTCTTC. It translates to CASSSPGTYNEQFF.